This TCR beta chain was sequenced in a study of shared clonotypes between healthy human individuals. Study conclusions and caveats: Limitation of the genetic and exposure-history diversity represented came from the few donors. Generation probabilities of non-shared clonotypes were lower (relative to those shared by all four donors). Around 5.4% of naive CD4 clonotypes were common to a handful of donors.

Repertoires were generated with immunoSEQ multiplex PCR, while TCRdb's copy carries only in-frame clones and drops some. The sample includes around 2.5 million clones, 80% to 95% of them seen just once. Division of CD4+ cells produced a CD45RA+ naive subset and a CD45RA-negative memory subset. Notes on this clone: Its antigen is not identified.

What was sequenced was naive CD4+ T cells from PBMCs. Subset specified: CD45RA+ positively selected. The sequence was collected from a man aged 18 to 35 in good health. Some clones in this sample may be carry-over from other donors' samples.

CDR3 region: CASGRTGGRGSYEQYF. CDR3 DNA sequence: TGTGCCAGCGGCCGGACTGGCGGGAGGGGCTCCTACGAGCAGTACTTC. The chain links TRBV27 to TRBJ2-7; TRBD2 aligns across 9 bases. This CDR3 region has 16 residues. Germline CDR1 and CDR2: MNHEY and SMNVEV (reference sequence). The trim removed 8 bases at V and 0 bases at J, leaving 11 bases unmatched.